Here is one T cell receptor (beta chain) with its context. These data originate in a study of blood T cell repertoires in COVID-19. This CDR3 comprises 13 residues. V was cut by 6 bases and J by 4 bases, with 12 bases left in between. Germline V lookup: CDR1 MDHEN, CDR2 SYDVKM. This table comes from immunoSEQ multiplex PCR, and its TCRdb copy is limited to in-frame clones, with some not included. The data contain under 350,000 clones, 83% of them singletons. This rearrangement joins TRBV28 to TRBJ1-1, with D maybe TRBD1 (6 bases). The sequence came from a woman in her forties or fifties who had recovered from COVID-19. Sequenced: peripheral blood. This chain's CDR3 is CASSSTGITEAFF. The CDR3, as DNA: TGTGCCAGCAGCTCTACAGGGATCACTGAAGCTTTCTTT.